The T cell receptor (beta chain) described here comes from a study of response to subunit inactivated influenza vaccine. Study results and caveats: Few new T cells, the authors suggested, are recruited by each seasonal influenza vaccination.

Germline CDR1 and CDR2: SNHLY and FYNNEI. This CDR3 has 10 amino acids. V shed 0 bases and J shed 13 bases, with 4 bases lying between them. TCRdb called the RT-PCR reads again in MiXCR, with one record for every CDR3 protein. In the table there are 860,000 or so distinct CDR3 sequences, 21% of which are singletons. In the case of this clonotype: The antigen remains unidentified.

Sequencing used PBMCs from blood, obtained 5 to 6 days after vaccination. The receptor was derived from a man aged 50-60 years who received an inactivated influenza vaccine. The chain joins TRBV2 to TRBJ2-1; D uncertain. CDR3 DNA sequence: TGTGCCAGCAGTGAAGCTCGTCAGTTCTTC. As protein: CASSEARQFF. Complete variable domain (other parts from reference TRBV2 and TRBJ2-1): EPEVTQTPSHQVTQMGQEVILRCVPISNHLYFYWYRQILGQKVEFLVSFYNNEISEKSEIFDDQFSVERPDGSNFTLKIRSTKLEDSAMYFCASSEARQFFGPGTRLTVL.